Here is one T cell receptor beta chain with its context. The germline V gene has CDR1 LNHDA and CDR2 SQIVND (reference sequence). V shed 5 bases, J shed 8 bases, and the junction held 14 bases outside the gene matches. This CDR3 comprises 16 residues. The record originates from a study of cytomegalovirus exposure and HLA in healthy donors. Both 60 Vbeta primers and 13 Jbeta primers went into the PCR. Some clones are missing from TCRdb's copy, which holds only in-frame ones; the method was immunoSEQ multiplex PCR. The sample has about 200,000 clones, more than 75% seen once; the top ten hold less than 3%.

Sequenced sample: PBMCs. The sequence was obtained from a woman in her thirties or forties in good health and CMV-seronegative. This chain uses TRBV19 with TRBJ1-4, with 7 positions matching TRBD1. CDR3 in DNA: TGTGCCAGTAGTCTGGGAAACAGGGGAATATGGGAAAAACTGTTTTTT. It translates to CASSLGNRGIWEKLFF. The full variable domain, in which reference TRBV19 and TRBJ1-4 provide the parts outside the CDR3, is DGGITQSPKYLFRKEGQNVTLSCEQNLNHDAMYWYRQDPGQGLRLIYYSQIVNDFQKGDIAEGYSVSREKKESFPLTVTSAQKNPTAFYLCASSLGNRGIWEKLFFGSGTQLSVL.